The 26 T cell receptor beta chains below all came from one sample that was sequenced in a study of blood T cell repertoires in COVID-19. Sequencing used immunoSEQ multiplex PCR; TCRdb keeps in-frame clones, though not all of them. The data show about 200,000 clones, with around 86% seen just once and 5.2% held by the top ten. Sequencing was performed on peripheral blood. These receptors were collected from a woman between 65 and 79 years old with COVID-19, enrolled during active disease.

The chain links TRBV6-2 or TRBV6-3 to TRBJ1-4; D not resolved. V was shortened by 2 bases and J by 0 bases, with 16 bases between the two germline ends. CDR3 length: 18 amino acids. The germline gives CDR1 MNHEY, CDR2 SVGEGT. The CDR3 coding sequence is TGTGCCAGCAGTTACCCCAACCGCGGACTTGCAACTAATGAAAAACTGTTTTTT. As protein: CASSYPNRGLATNEKLFF.

The V call is TRBV10-1, the J call TRBJ1-1, with TRBD1 matching over 9 bases. The CDR3 runs to 17 residues. CDR1 is WNHNN and CDR2 is SYGVQD in the germline V gene (reference sequence). The ends lost 2 bases at V and 4 bases at J; junction bases unmatched: 11. In DNA, the CDR3 is TGCGCCAGCAGTGAGATTTCGGACAGGGGATGTGGCACTGAAGCTTTCTTT. Translating gives CASSEISDRGCGTEAFF.

The gene calls are TRBV4-3 and TRBJ2-3; 8 nucleotides line up with TRBD2. V trimming: 0 bases; J trimming: 5 bases; junction bases outside the gene matches: 10. The germline V gene encodes CDR1 LGHNA and CDR2 YSLEER. CDR3 length equals 17 residues. The DNA of the CDR3 is TGCGCCAGCAGCCAAGATGCCAGCGGGAGAAAAGGAGATACGCAGTATTTT. Translation gives CASSQDASGRKGDTQYF.

The CDR3 DNA reads TGTGCCAGCAGCTTAGATTCGGGGATGAACACTGAAGCTTTCTTT. Translating gives CASSLDSGMNTEAFF. This chain uses TRBV7-9 with TRBJ1-1; no reliable D call. The CDR3 is 15 amino acids. Trimming took off 1 base at V and 0 bases at J, with 9 bases between the two ends. The germline V gene has CDR1 SEHNR and CDR2 FQNEAQ (reference sequence).

The chain uses TRBV5-1 and TRBJ2-3; TRBD1 is a possible D gene (5 bases). The CDR3 is 16 residues long. V lost 0 bases and J lost 11, with 22 bases in between. Germline CDR1 is SGHRS and CDR2 is YFSETQ. CDR3 region: CASSLAGWGSDNLQYF. As DNA, the CDR3 is TGCGCCAGCAGCTTGGCCGGTTGGGGCTCGGACAATTTGCAGTATTTT.

This clone appeared a few times. The chain couples TRBV5-6 to TRBJ1-4; D is perhaps TRBD1 (5 bases). This CDR3 comprises 15 residues. The V gene's germline CDR1 is SGHDT and CDR2 YYEEEE. V was cut by 4 bases and J by 5 bases, with 15 bases left in between. CDR3 DNA sequence: TGTGCCAGCAGCCCCGGGCGGAGGGACAATGAAAAACTGTTTTTT. Translation gives CASSPGRRDNEKLFF.

The chain has TRBV5-4 and TRBJ2-7; 11 bases line up with TRBD2. From germline, CDR1 is SGHNT and CDR2 YYREEE (reference sequence). This CDR3 comprises 14 residues. Germline trimming cut 7 bases from V and 6 bases from J; bases unmatched to any gene: 9. This CDR3 is CASAIAGGRLEQYF. The CDR3 nucleotides are TGTGCCAGCGCCATAGCGGGAGGGAGGCTCGAGCAGTACTTC.

The chain combines TRBV29-1 with TRBJ2-3; TRBD1 is a possible D gene (6 bases). Germline CDR1 SQVTM, CDR2 ANQGSEA. The CDR3 consists of 16 residues. Trimming took off 2 bases at V and 1 base at J, with 16 bases between the two ends. Here the CDR3 reads CSVESGQPGGTDTQYF. The CDR3 DNA reads as TGCAGCGTTGAATCTGGTCAGCCAGGGGGCACAGATACGCAGTATTTT.

J is TRBJ2-5 and V is TRBV5-1, with 9 bases identical to TRBD2. In germline, CDR1 is SGHRS, CDR2 YFSETQ. With V trimmed by 1 base and J by 5 bases, 6 bases remained unmatched. This CDR3 contains 15 residues. This chain's CDR3 is CASSLSSGSGETQYF. CDR3 bases: TGCGCCAGCAGCTTGAGTAGCGGGAGTGGGGAGACCCAGTACTTC.

This clone was recorded once. This rearrangement joins TRBV10-3 to TRBJ1-4; D not resolved. The V end was cut by 0 bases, the J end by 3 bases, with 8 bases between. The CDR3 totals 15 residues. Germline V gives CDR1 ENHRY, CDR2 SYGVKD. The CDR3 loop is CAISESTGSNEKLFF. Written as DNA, the CDR3 is TGTGCCATCAGTGAGTCAACGGGGTCTAATGAAAAACTGTTTTTT.

The chain combines TRBV6-5 with TRBJ1-4, with 10 bases lining up with TRBD1. CDR3 length equals 15 residues. V dropped 1 base and J dropped 8; count of bases not matched to a gene: 4. Germline V gene sequence: CDR1 MNHEY, CDR2 SVGAGI. CDR3 region: CASSYFGTGAEKLFF. In nucleotides, the CDR3 is TGTGCCAGCAGTTACTTTGGGACAGGGGCGGAAAAACTGTTTTTT.

The chain is built from TRBV18 and TRBJ2-3, with no clear D. This CDR3 has 14 residues. Germline-derived CDR1 and CDR2 are KGHSH and LQKENI. V was shortened by 4 bases and J by 2 bases, with 10 bases between the two germline ends. The DNA for the CDR3 is TGTGCCAGCTCACACTCAGGATTCACAGATACGCAGTATTTT. Protein product: CASSHSGFTDTQYF.

The chain couples TRBV6-9 to TRBJ2-7; no clear D. Germline V CDR1 and CDR2: MNHGY, SVAAGI. Trimming cost V 5 bases and J 8 bases, with 25 bases left between them. The CDR3 totals 16 residues. For the CDR3, the DNA is TGTGCCAGCAGTGCCCATTTTCTACCTACTTCACGAAAGCAGTACTTC. It yields the protein CASSAHFLPTSRKQYF.

The chain is built from TRBV19 and TRBJ1-5; D not certain. Germline CDR1 reads LNHDA; CDR2 reads SQIVND (reference sequence). The CDR3 has 17 residues. Trimming removed 3 bases at V and 0 bases at J, with 15 bases between. CDR3 nucleotide sequence: TGTGCCAGTAGTATCATTGGCGTAACAGTTAGCAATCAGCCCCAGCATTTT. It yields the protein CASSIIGVTVSNQPQHF.

There are a few counts of this clone. The chain recombines TRBV6-5 with TRBJ1-3; weak D call: TRBD1 (6 bases). The CDR3 is 14 residues long. Trimming removed 8 bases at V and 0 bases at J, with 11 bases between. Germline CDR1 and CDR2: MNHEY and SVGAGI. The chain's CDR3 is CASHTGTSGNTIYF. The CDR3 DNA follows: TGTGCCAGCCATACAGGGACCTCTGGAAACACCATATATTTT.

The chain combines TRBV7-9 with TRBJ2-3; D gene ambiguous. The V gene's germline CDR1 is SEHNR and CDR2 FQNEAQ (reference sequence). V was cut by 5 bases and J by 2 bases, with 14 bases left in between. The CDR3 is 15 amino acids. The CDR3 loop reads CASSHALGYTDTQYF. As DNA, the CDR3 is TGTGCCAGCAGCCATGCCCTAGGTTACACAGATACGCAGTATTTT.

The genes are TRBV3-1 (or the pseudogene TRBV3-2) and TRBJ2-7; weak D call: TRBD1 (5 bases). CDR1 is LGHDT, CDR2 YNNKEL, per germline (reference sequence). The CDR3 has 13 amino acids. V lost 4 bases and J lost 4, with 11 bases in between. CDR3 protein: CASSRSTGYEQYF. CDR3 sequence (DNA): TGTGCCAGCAGCCGATCCACAGGATACGAGCAGTACTTC.

The V gene is TRBV5-1, the J gene TRBJ2-1; 10 bases agree with TRBD2. Per germline, CDR1 SGHRS and CDR2 YFSETQ. This CDR3 contains 15 residues. V dropped 3 bases and J dropped 5; count of bases not matched to a gene: 5. The CDR3 sequence is CASSSSGTSDNEQFF. The CDR3 coding sequence is TGCGCCAGCAGCTCCTCCGGGACTAGCGACAATGAGCAGTTCTTC.

The chain joins TRBV3-1 (or the pseudogene TRBV3-2) to TRBJ2-2; 10 bases align to TRBD2. CDR3 length: 17 amino acids. The germline V gene has CDR1 LGHDT and CDR2 YNNKEL (reference sequence). The V gene end was trimmed by 2 bases and the J gene end by 0 bases; junction bases not matched to a gene: 3. In DNA, the CDR3 is TGTGCCAGCAGCCAAATACTAGCGGGAACGAACACCGGGGAGCTGTTTTTT. Protein sequence: CASSQILAGTNTGELFF.

This chain connects TRBV27 to TRBJ2-7, with 8 bases matching TRBD1. CDR1 and CDR2 from the germline V gene are MNHEY and SMNVEV (reference sequence). This CDR3 is 14 amino acids long. The ends lost 4 bases at V and 5 bases at J; junction bases unmatched: 7. The CDR3 sequence is CASSSSDRVHEQYF. Written as DNA, the CDR3 is TGTGCCAGCAGTTCCTCGGACAGGGTCCACGAGCAGTACTTC.

The chain carries TRBV9 and TRBJ1-1, with a tentative D call TRBD1 (5 bases). V was cut by 4 bases and J by 5 bases, with 15 bases left in between. CDR3 size: 14 residues. CDR1 and CDR2 from the germline V gene are SGDLS and YYNGEE. The CDR3 DNA is TGTGCCAGCAGCTCACAGCAGGGTGAGACTGAAGCTTTCTTT. Protein: CASSSQQGETEAFF.

The chain combines TRBV6-5 with TRBJ1-1; possibly TRBD1 for D (5 bases). V was shortened by 5 bases and J by 4 bases, with 14 bases between the two germline ends. CDR3 length: 14 amino acids. CDR1 and CDR2 (germline): MNHEY, SVGAGI. CDR3 residues: CASSPGFISTEAFF. The DNA for the CDR3 is TGTGCCAGCAGTCCAGGGTTTATCAGCACTGAAGCTTTCTTT.

This clone was counted between two and nine times. The chain couples TRBV6-5 to TRBJ2-7, with 9 bases fitting TRBD1. V lost 5 bases to trimming and J lost 6 bases; unmatched junction nucleotides: 11. The CDR3 totals 15 residues. Germline CDR1 MNHEY, CDR2 SVGAGI. The CDR3 bases are TGTGCCAGCAGTAATTCCGGGACAGGGTGGTCCGAGCAGTACTTC. Translating gives CASSNSGTGWSEQYF.

The chain has TRBV5-1 and TRBJ2-1, with D possibly matching TRBD2 (5 bases). The V and J ends lost 3 bases and 2 bases respectively, with 15 bases between them. Germline loops: CDR1 SGHRS, CDR2 YFSETQ. This CDR3 contains 16 residues. In nucleotides, the CDR3 is TGCGCCAGCAGCTCACCTGGAGGAAATGCCTACAATGAGCAGTTCTTC. Translated: CASSSPGGNAYNEQFF. The full variable domain, with the rest looked up from reference TRBV5-1 and TRBJ2-1, is KAGVTQTPRYLIKTRGQQVTLSCSPISGHRSVSWYQQTPGQGLQFLFEYFSETQRNKGNFPGRFSGRQFSNSRSEMNVSTLELGDSALYLCASSSPGGNAYNEQFFGPGTRLTVL.

The V and J genes are TRBV2 and TRBJ1-2; 7 nucleotides align to TRBD1. The germline V gene encodes CDR1 SNHLY and CDR2 FYNNEI. V dropped 4 bases and J dropped 6; count of bases not matched to a gene: 5. CDR3 length equals 13 residues. CDR3 residues: CASSAQGVHGYTF. The DNA for the CDR3 is TGTGCCAGCAGTGCCCAGGGGGTACATGGCTACACCTTC.

The gene calls are TRBV28 and TRBJ2-1, with 9 bases that match TRBD2. Germline-derived CDR1 and CDR2 are MDHEN and SYDVKM. This CDR3 is built from 18 residues. V shed 3 bases, J shed 0 bases, and the junction held 9 bases outside the gene matches. In DNA, the CDR3 is TGTGCCAGCAGTTTCCCGTCGGGACTAGCCTACTCCTACAATGAGCAGTTCTTC. Translating it yields CASSFPSGLAYSYNEQFF.